This T cell receptor beta chain appears in the sequencing data of a study of shared clonotypes between healthy human individuals. Study in general: Per-donor plates numbered three CD4 naive, three CD4 memory, two CD8 naive and one CD8 memory. Study-wide results and caveats: Among donors, sharing of clonotypes was expected to be affected by sequencing depth.

The investigators split CD4+ cells into a CD45RA+ naive subset and a CD45RA-negative memory subset. Regarding this clone: What it binds is not known.

Only in-frame clones appear in the TCRdb table, and some are missing; sequencing was by immunoSEQ multiplex PCR. The data contain some 2,000,000 clones, 90% to 95% of them singletons. Sequenced: naive CD4+ T cells sorted from blood. The subset denotes: CD45RA+ positively selected. The origin of this receptor is a man in his late teens or twenties in good health.

In DNA, the CDR3 is TGCAGCGTTGTTTCAGGGGCCTATGGCTACACCTTC. The encoded protein is CSVVSGAYGYTF. The chain employs TRBV29-1 and TRBJ1-2; tentative D call: TRBD1 (6 bases). Germline V gives CDR1 SQVTM, CDR2 ANQGSEA. Between the trimmed V and J ends, which lost 4 bases and 4 bases, there was a span of 10 bases. The CDR3 covers 12 residues.